The entry that follows covers one T cell receptor beta chain sequence. What it binds is not known. This specimen comes from a study of OX40 agonist ivuxolimab in advanced cancers. Study background: There were three patients with partial responses, one having hepatocellular carcinoma and two cutaneous melanoma. Study-level findings and limits: At doses 0.1 to 3.0 mg/kg, CD4+ and CD8+ clones expanded. Expanded peripheral T-cell antigen specificity went undetermined.

TCRdb keeps only in-frame clones here, not all; method: immunoSEQ multiplex PCR. The sample shows roughly 67,000 clones, around nine tenths of them seen only once. V was clipped by 3 bases and J by 0 bases, with 10 bases between them. The germline V gene encodes CDR1 SGHNT and CDR2 YYREEE (reference sequence). The CDR3 runs to 15 residues. Cycle 7 day 1, cycle 4 day 1, and baseline were the timepoints at which blood was sampled. The sample was CD4+ or CD8+ T cells sorted from blood, taken in a trial of the OX40 agonist ivuxolimab. The J gene is TRBJ1-5, the V gene TRBV5-4; TRBD1 might be the D (5 bases). This sequence was found in an adult with an advanced solid tumor such as melanoma, head and neck, liver or kidney cancer. The CDR3 region is CASSWGTDSNQPQHF. The DNA of the CDR3 is TGTGCCAGCAGCTGGGGGACGGATAGCAATCAGCCCCAGCATTTT.